The sequence of this TCR beta chain was determined in a study of T cell responses to AZD1222 COVID-19 vaccine. Turning to the study itself: Timing groups of about 4 and about 12 weeks for second doses were pooled. Whole-study findings and limits: Clonal diversity was possibly underestimated; the donors were predominantly white British and more often female. Only six or seven AZD1222 recipients tested seropositive at baseline.

A word on this clone: The antigen is not known.

Measured with immunoSEQ multiplex PCR; TCRdb has only the in-frame clones, and not every one. Here the sample spans around 130,000 clones, roughly nine tenths being singletons. The CDR3 runs 16 residues. Germline V CDR1 and CDR2: SNHLY, FYNNEI. V was trimmed by 5 bases and J by 0 bases, leaving 14 bases between them. The source material was peripheral blood, sampled on day 0 of AZD1222 vaccination. The chain carries TRBV2 and TRBJ1-3, with D perhaps TRBD1 (6 bases). This receptor was identified in an adult in good health. In DNA form, the CDR3 reads TGTGCCAGCAGTACCAAACAGGGCCACTCTGGAAACACCATATATTTT. It specifies CASSTKQGHSGNTIYF.